This T cell receptor (beta chain) derives from a study of blood T cells in healthy people across ages. In regard to this clonotype: Its antigen is unknown.

Russia was home to the donors, healthy Caucasian individuals aged roughly 6 to 90. Through a sample-barcoded 5' primer and a J-beta primer mix, a second PCR was run for about 6 to 12 cycles. TCRdb processed the 5' RACE reads anew with MiXCR; each CDR3 protein has one entry. The sample has 650,000 to 950,000 distinct CDR3 sequences, around 43% seen once. This CDR3 has 15 amino acids. V was pared by 5 bases and J by 3 bases, with 4 bases of the junction left unmatched. The V gene's germline CDR1 is SGHRS and CDR2 YFSETQ. Study-level results: Observed TCR beta diversity per million T cells went down as age went up. This fall followed a roughly linear course with age.

This rearrangement joins TRBV5-1 to TRBJ2-5, with 13 bases matching TRBD2. Specimen: blood. The sequence derives from a man in his 60s in good health. The CDR3 DNA is TGCGCCAGCAGACCCGGGACTAGCGGGAAAGAGACCCAGTACTTC. Its protein product is CASRPGTSGKETQYF.